What follows are 15 T cell receptor beta chains derived from one specimen sequenced in a study of T-cell reconstitution after alpha-beta-depleted transplantation in children. The library targeted TCRbeta and was prepared with unique molecular identifiers. A single record per CDR3 protein comes from TCRdb applying MiXCR to the PCR reads. The profile shows over 400,000 distinct CDR3 sequences, roughly two fifths of them singletons. The sequencing here drew on PBMCs, taken before TCRalphabeta/CD19-depleted stem cell transplant. The receptors here all came from a girl under 10 years old with aplastic anemia, due to receive a stem cell transplant.

The chain carries TRBV12-3 or TRBV12-4 and TRBJ1-1; D may be TRBD1 (6 bases). V gave up 5 bases and J gave up 2 bases, with 15 bases separating them. The CDR3 runs to 15 residues. The CDR3 spells CASSRLGHPNTEAFF. The CDR3 bases are TGTGCCAGCAGTCGCCTGGGACACCCAAACACTGAAGCTTTCTTT.

This chain joins TRBV29-1 and TRBJ1-2; 10 bases match TRBD1. Germline CDR1 SQVTM, CDR2 ANQGSEA. J gave up 6 bases and V 2 bases, and 9 bases lay outside the gene matches. This CDR3 comprises 15 residues. The CDR3 nucleotides read TGCAGCGTTGAAAGACAGGGGGCGAGGGAGAATGGCTACACCTTC. It translates to CSVERQGARENGYTF.

This clonotype was counted ten times or more. CDR3 protein: CASSYRTNTGELFF. The CDR3 nucleotides read TGTGCCAGCAGTTACCGGACTAATACCGGGGAGCTGTTTTTT. This chain uses TRBV6-2 or TRBV6-3 with TRBJ2-2; possibly TRBD2 for D (6 bases). CDR1 and CDR2 from the germline V gene are MNHEY and SVGEGT. CDR3 length: 14 amino acids. V lost 2 bases to trimming and J lost 5 bases, with 9 bases between them.

This clonotype was seen only a few times. V is TRBV7-2 and J is TRBJ2-5, with D maybe TRBD2 (6 bases). V was cut by 5 bases and J by 4 bases, with 17 bases left in between. Germline V gene lookup returns CDR1 SGHTA and CDR2 FQGNSA. The CDR3 runs 15 residues. The CDR3 reads CASSRGLSTGETQYF. For the CDR3, the DNA is TGTGCCAGCAGCCGGGGACTTTCCACGGGAGAGACCCAGTACTTC.

This clonotype came up many times. The rearrangement links TRBV30 to TRBJ2-3; 15 positions match TRBD2. Germline assignment: CDR1 GTSNPN and CDR2 SVGIG (reference sequence). CDR3 size: 12 residues. The CDR3 reads CVGLAGGDTQYF. CDR3 in DNA: TGTGTAGGACTAGCGGGAGGGGATACGCAGTATTTT.

The J gene is TRBJ2-7, the V gene TRBV20-1; perhaps TRBD2 as D (5 bases). The germline V and J ends were trimmed by 6 bases and 0 bases, with 18 bases remaining between them. There are 15 residues in the CDR3. In germline, CDR1 is DFQATT, CDR2 SNEGSKA (reference sequence). The CDR3 protein is CSAPNAGIYSYEQYF. The CDR3 DNA reads as TGCAGTGCCCCGAATGCCGGGATCTACTCCTACGAGCAGTACTTC.

The V gene is TRBV7-2, the J gene TRBJ2-1; 7 positions match TRBD2. The CDR3 is made up of 14 amino acids. After removal of 5 bases from V and 0 bases from J, the junction contained 1 base not matched to a gene. The V gene's germline CDR1 is SGHTA and CDR2 FQGNSA. CDR3 amino acids: CASSRDYSYNEQFF. The CDR3 DNA reads TGTGCCAGCAGCCGGGACTACTCCTACAATGAGCAGTTCTTC.

The chain carries TRBV12-3 or TRBV12-4 and TRBJ1-4; D is uncertain. V shed 0 bases and J shed 12 bases, with 11 bases lying between them. The length of the CDR3 is 13 residues. CDR3 in amino acids: CASSLAGNSQLFF. The CDR3 nucleotides read TGTGCCAGCAGTTTAGCCGGAAACTCTCAACTGTTTTTT.

This chain uses TRBV20-1 with TRBJ1-2; 9 bases fit TRBD1. The CDR3 runs 12 residues. Germline CDR1 and CDR2: DFQATT and SNEGSKA (reference sequence). The CDR3 loop reads CSPRQGEYGYTF. The CDR3 bases are TGCAGCCCTAGACAGGGGGAATATGGCTACACCTTC.

This chain links TRBV20-1 with TRBJ1-1, with 8 positions matching TRBD1. J lost 3 bases, V lost 5 bases, and 14 bases had no gene match. Germline lookup yields CDR1 DFQATT and CDR2 SNEGSKA (reference sequence). The CDR3 runs to 16 residues. Here the CDR3 reads CSARRTGRRWDTEAFF. The CDR3 DNA sequence: TGCAGTGCTCGTCGGACAGGGAGGAGGTGGGACACTGAAGCTTTCTTT.

This clonotype was recorded many times. This chain uses TRBV9 with TRBJ2-1, with 8 bases matching TRBD2. This CDR3 region has 18 residues. V dropped 2 bases and J dropped 4; count of bases not matched to a gene: 14. Germline values: CDR1 SGDLS, CDR2 YYNGEE. The CDR3 spells CASSVGVGRAGGYNEQFF. The CDR3 DNA sequence: TGTGCCAGCAGCGTTGGTGTCGGGAGGGCGGGAGGATACAATGAGCAGTTCTTC.

The chain is built from TRBV7-9 and TRBJ2-5, with 15 bases fitting TRBD2. Germline CDR1 SEHNR, CDR2 FQNEAQ (reference sequence). The V gene end was trimmed by 5 bases and the J gene end by 5 bases; junction bases not matched to a gene: 6. This CDR3 has 16 amino acids. This chain's CDR3 is CASSLWTSGRGETQYF. CDR3 bases: TGTGCCAGCAGCCTCTGGACTAGCGGGAGGGGCGAGACCCAGTACTTC.

The chain has TRBV6-1 and TRBJ2-7, with 7 nucleotides matching TRBD1. The CDR3 loop spans 14 amino acids. Trimming at V came to 6 bases and at J to 6 bases, leaving 11 bases not matched to a gene. Per germline, CDR1 MNHNS and CDR2 SASEGT. CDR3 nucleotide sequence: TGTGCCAGCAGCAAGACCGGGACAGCTTTCGAGCAGTACTTC. This encodes CASSKTGTAFEQYF.

This clonotype was counted between two and nine times. The genes are TRBV5-6 and TRBJ2-3; unclear D gene. The germline CDR1 and CDR2 sequences are SGHDT and YYEEEE. This CDR3 spans 15 amino acids. V lost 2 bases, J lost 2 bases, and 12 bases lay in between. CDR3 sequence (DNA): TGTGCCAGCAGCTTTCTTCAGGAGTACACAGATACGCAGTATTTT. Translating gives CASSFLQEYTDTQYF.

J is TRBJ2-3 and V is TRBV7-9; a weak D match, TRBD2 (5 bases). V lost 10 bases and J 2 bases, leaving 16 bases between the germline ends. The germline CDR1 and CDR2 sequences are SEHNR and FQNEAQ (reference sequence). CDR3 size: 14 residues. The CDR3 nucleotides are TGTGCCACCCTCGGACTGACTATCACAGATACGCAGTATTTT. Translating gives CATLGLTITDTQYF. Looking up the rest from reference TRBV7-9 and TRBJ2-3 gives the full variable domain: DTGVSQNPRHKITKRGQNVTFRCDPISEHNRLYWYRQTLGQGPEFLTYFQNEAQLEKSRLLSDRFSAERPKGSFSTLEIQRTEQGDSAMYLCATLGLTITDTQYFGPGTRLTVL.